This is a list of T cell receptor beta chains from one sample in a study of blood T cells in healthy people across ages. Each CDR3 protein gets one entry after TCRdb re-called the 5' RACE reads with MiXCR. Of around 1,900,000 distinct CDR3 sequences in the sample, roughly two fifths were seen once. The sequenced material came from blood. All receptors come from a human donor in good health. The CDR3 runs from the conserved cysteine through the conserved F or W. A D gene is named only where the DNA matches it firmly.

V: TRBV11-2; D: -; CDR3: CASSPRTGGEYEQYF
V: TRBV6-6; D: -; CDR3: CASSYSWGAGQETQYF
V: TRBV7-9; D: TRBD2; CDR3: CASSAKPLLAGGPHTQYF
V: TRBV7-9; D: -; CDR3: CASSLTYRSDNSPLHF
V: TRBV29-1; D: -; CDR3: CSVEFPANEKRFF
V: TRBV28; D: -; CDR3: CASTLPGIEQYF
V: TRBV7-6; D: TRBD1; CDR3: CASSLFRGQGPYNEQFF
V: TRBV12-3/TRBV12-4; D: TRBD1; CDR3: CASSETGGRNQPQHF
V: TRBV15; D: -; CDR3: CATSPPYTYEQYF
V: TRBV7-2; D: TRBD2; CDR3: CASSLELARGGDTQYF
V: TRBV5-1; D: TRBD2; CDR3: CASSLGDQTLAGFTDTQYF
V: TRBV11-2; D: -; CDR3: CASSAVQASGETQYF
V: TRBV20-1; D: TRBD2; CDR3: CSAIPGLASSYNEQFF
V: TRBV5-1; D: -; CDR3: CASSLASNTDTQYF
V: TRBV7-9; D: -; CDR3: CASGGSGRGYTF
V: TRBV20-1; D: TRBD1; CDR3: CSANRDRGVDTQYF
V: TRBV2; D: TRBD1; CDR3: CASTLDRVQETQYF
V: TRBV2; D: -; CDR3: CASSSSRGGPPPDTQYF
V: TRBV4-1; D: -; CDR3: CASSHLSGQPGYTF
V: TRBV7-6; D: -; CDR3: CASSLFPPPQGWETQYF
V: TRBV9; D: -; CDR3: CASSDSRDSYEQYF
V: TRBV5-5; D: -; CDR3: CASSFVILGGGYTF
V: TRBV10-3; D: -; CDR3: CAISEGEGDQPQHF
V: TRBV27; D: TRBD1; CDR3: CASSLSPGTGYHEQYF
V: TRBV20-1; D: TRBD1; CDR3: CRGTGYGYTF
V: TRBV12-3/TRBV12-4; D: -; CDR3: CASSFGVQVDTQYF
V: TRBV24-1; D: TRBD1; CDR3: CATSDQDRDGYTF
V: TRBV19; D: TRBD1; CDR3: CASKDSPNRGAETQYF
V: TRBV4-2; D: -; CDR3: CASSASRASSYNEQFF
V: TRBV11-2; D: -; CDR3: CASSLAGTPREQYF
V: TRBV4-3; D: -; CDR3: CASSQDSSGTYEQYF
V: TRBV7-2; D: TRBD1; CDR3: CASSLAAGGVLLYSYTF
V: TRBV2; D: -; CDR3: CASSDKRYEQYF
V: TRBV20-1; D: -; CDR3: CGAFPRHSSYNEQFF
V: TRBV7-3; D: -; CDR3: CASSFSSTVGEQYF
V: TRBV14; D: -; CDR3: CASSQESATKEYF
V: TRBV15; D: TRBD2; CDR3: CATSRDASGGTLSYEQYF
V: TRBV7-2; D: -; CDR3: CASSKQGTEQFF
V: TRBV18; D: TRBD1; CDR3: CASSPKGDRGGLGEQYF
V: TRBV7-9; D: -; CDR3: CASSQRTGEQFF
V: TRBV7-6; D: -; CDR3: CAKLPGGGREKLFF
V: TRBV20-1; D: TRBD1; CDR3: CSAKKTGNSNQPQHF
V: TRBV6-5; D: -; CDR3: CASSRDFYGYTF
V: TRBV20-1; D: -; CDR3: CSARDRPDTEAFF
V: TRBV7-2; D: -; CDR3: CASSLNLARLEGEQYF
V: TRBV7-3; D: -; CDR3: CASSAGRGENTEAFF
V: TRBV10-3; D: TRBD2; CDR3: CAITGTSGGPGTDTQYF
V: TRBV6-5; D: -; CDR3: CASSRVRQETQYF
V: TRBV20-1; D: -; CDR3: CSAARGGSSYNEQFF
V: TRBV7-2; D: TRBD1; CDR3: CASHPRTGYNEQFF